These T cell receptor beta chains were read from a single sample in a study of blood T cell repertoires in COVID-19. Generated by immunoSEQ multiplex PCR, the TCRdb table keeps only in-frame clones and is missing some. The data show over 300,000 clones, 90% seen once. The sample comprised peripheral blood. The receptors were gathered from a man between 18 and 29 years old with active or convalescent COVID-19. The CDR3 runs from the conserved cysteine through the conserved F or W. D genes are given only for firm matches. Clone size is given for some rows only: seen once, a few or many times, or a class if the clone is expanded.

TRBV4-3	few	TRBD1	TRBJ1-2	CASSPGTGTNYGYTF	TGCGCCAGCAGCCCGGGGACAGGGACTAACTATGGCTACACCTTC
TRBV11-1	few	.	TRBJ2-1	CASSSGPSSYNEQFF	TGTGCCAGCAGCTCAGGGCCCTCCTCCTACAATGAGCAGTTCTTC
TRBV28	.	TRBD2	TRBJ2-2	CASSRRTSGATGELFF	TGTGCCAGCAGCCGCCGGACTAGCGGCGCCACCGGGGAGCTGTTTTTT
TRBV5-4	.	TRBD2	TRBJ2-7	CASRSGRIGEQYF	TGTGCCAGCAGAAGCGGGAGAATCGGCGAGCAGTACTTC
TRBV28	once	.	TRBJ2-3	CASSSTRNIRTDTDTQYF	TGTGCCAGCAGTTCAACGAGAAATATAAGGACAGACACAGATACGCAGTATTTT
TRBV5-5	.	TRBD1	TRBJ1-2	CASSGDRDYGYTF	TGTGCCAGCAGCGGAGACAGGGACTATGGCTACACCTTC
TRBV2	.	.	TRBJ2-2	CASSIPWQGIGELFF	TGTGCCAGCTCAATCCCTTGGCAGGGGATTGGGGAGCTGTTTTTT
TRBV6-5	.	.	TRBJ1-2	CASFRKAYGYTF	TGTGCCAGCTTTCGAAAAGCATATGGCTACACCTTC
TRBV19	.	.	TRBJ1-2	CASSPSGSLYGYTF	TGTGCCAGTAGTCCAAGCGGGTCCTTATATGGCTACACCTTC
TRBV6-5	.	.	TRBJ1-3	CASSLRDKSGNTIYF	TGTGCCAGCAGTTTACGGGACAAATCTGGAAACACCATATATTTT
TRBV5-1	.	TRBD1	TRBJ1-3	CASSVGTGVGNTIYF	TGCGCCAGCAGCGTCGGGACAGGGGTCGGAAACACCATATATTTT
TRBV29-1	.	.	TRBJ1-4	CSVYPGLGEKLFF	TGCAGCGTCTATCCGGGTTTAGGTGAAAAACTGTTTTTT
TRBV9	once	.	TRBJ2-2	CASSAPPEAGELFF	TGTGCCAGCAGCGCTCCTCCGGAGGCCGGGGAGCTGTTTTTT
TRBV28	.	.	TRBJ1-5	CASDRLNQPQHF	TGTGCCAGCGACAGGTTGAATCAGCCCCAGCATTTT
TRBV6-4	.	.	TRBJ1-2	CASSEPGRGYTF	TGTGCCAGCAGCGAACCAGGGCGAGGCTACACCTTC
TRBV5-1	.	TRBD1	TRBJ1-6	CASSFSGTGRGAYNSPLHF	TGCGCCAGCAGCTTCTCCGGGACAGGGCGGGGCGCCTATAATTCACCCCTCCACTTT
TRBV6-4	.	.	TRBJ2-6	CASSDRGGANVLTF	TGTGCCAGCAGTGACCGAGGGGGGGCCAACGTCCTGACTTTC
TRBV5-1	.	TRBD1	TRBJ2-2	CASSLSHFRDRGGELFF	TGCGCCAGCAGCTTATCCCATTTCCGGGACAGGGGCGGGGAGCTGTTTTTT
TRBV2	.	.	TRBJ1-2	CASSLGGGGYTF	TGTGCCAGCAGCCTAGGGGGGGGTGGCTACACCTTC
TRBV5-6	.	.	TRBJ2-3	CASSAPGATDTQYF	TGTGCCAGCAGCGCCCCGGGAGCCACAGATACGCAGTATTTT
TRBV3-1/TRBV3-2	.	.	TRBJ2-2	CASSQRGGALQSGELFF	TGTGCCAGCAGCCAACGGGGCGGGGCCCTTCAATCCGGGGAGCTGTTTTTT
TRBV6-1	.	.	TRBJ2-1	CASSESGGRPYNEQFF	TGTGCCAGCAGTGAATCTGGGGGCCGACCCTACAATGAGCAGTTCTTC
TRBV9	.	.	TRBJ2-1	CASSATIRGNEQFF	TGTGCCAGCAGCGCCACTATCCGCGGCAATGAGCAGTTCTTC
TRBV29-1	.	.	TRBJ1-1	CSVEVGGTEAFF	TGCAGCGTTGAGGTAGGAGGGACTGAAGCTTTCTTT
TRBV9	.	.	TRBJ1-3	CASSVVDSSGNTIYF	TGTGCCAGCAGCGTAGTCGACAGCTCTGGAAACACCATATATTTT
TRBV18	.	.	TRBJ1-6	CASSPSIGEQPLHF	TGTGCCAGCTCACCATCTATAGGGGAACAGCCCCTCCACTTT
TRBV6-5	.	.	TRBJ2-5	CASRDNGETQYF	TGTGCCAGCAGGGACAATGGAGAGACCCAGTACTTC
TRBV5-1	once	.	TRBJ2-7	CASSDYVGYEQYF	TGCGCCAGCAGTGACTATGTCGGCTACGAGCAGTACTTC
TRBV28	few	.	TRBJ1-3	CASSDPRGTSGNTIYF	TGTGCCAGCAGCGACCCCCGGGGAACCTCTGGAAACACCATATATTTT